The clone carrying this TCR beta chain has ten or more counts. No antigen is known for it. This specimen belongs to a study of regulatory T cells in long-lasting Graves disease. Germline V gives CDR1 SGHVS, CDR2 FQNEAQ. The CDR3 covers 15 residues. V gave up 2 bases and J gave up 6 bases; unmatched junction bases: 8. Findings and limits, study-wide: Gene preferences differed: TRBV28, TRBJ1-2, TRBJ2-5 in persistent cases. A limited number of samples was an acknowledged limitation.

Time point: newly diagnosed GD, antithyroid drugs for less than 3 months. TCR sequences were obtained from RNA taken from PBMCs. For TCR beta, libraries came from iRepertoire HTBI primers and Arm-PCR of CDR3 regions. Original methodology: Gene usage covered approximately 65 TRBV and 11 to 15 TRBJ segments. In TCRdb, the multiplex PCR reads were re-called with MiXCR into one record per CDR3 protein. The V and J calls were not made by the authors but by TCRdb's processing. Among 550,000 to 700,000 distinct CDR3 sequences, 15% to 20% were seen once, and the ten largest hold 12%. This same sample was also part of a study on T cells in Graves' hyperthyroidism and ophthalmopathy. That source notes: Most thyroid clonotypes with frequency above 0.001 were detected in blood.

The sequences come from peripheral blood mononuclear cells (PBMCs), collected at new diagnosis, from a patient treated with antithyroid drugs. The sequence was collected from a man between 18 and 29 years old with Graves disease. This chain joins TRBV7-8 and TRBJ2-5, with 8 bases fitting TRBD2. CDR3 region: CASSLYVGRGKTQYF. For the CDR3, the DNA is TGTGCCAGCAGCTTATACGTCGGGAGGGGGAAGACCCAGTACTTC.